This T cell receptor beta chain was obtained from a study of T-cell memory formation after mild COVID-19. Study conclusions and caveats: CD4+ bias marked clones expanding day 15 to 37, unlike balanced contracting clones.

Only a few counts were recorded for this clonotype. Its antigen is unknown. Germline V gene sequence: CDR1 SGDLS, CDR2 YYNGEE. V shed 5 bases and J shed 6 bases, with 16 bases lying between them. This CDR3 has 14 amino acids. In TCRdb, the 5' RACE reads were re-called with MiXCR into one record per CDR3 protein. The sample consists of roughly 200,000 distinct CDR3 sequences, 16% of them appearing once. The rearrangement links TRBV9 to TRBJ2-3; D might be TRBD1 or TRBD2, each matching 5 bases. The clonotype comes from an adult woman who had mild COVID-19 (a few samples of this study predate the infection). Cell type and time point are not known. Sequences were obtained from PBMCs or a T cell subset sorted from them (not recorded which). For the CDR3, the DNA is TGTGCCAGCAGACCCCCCTGGGGGAAGGATACGCAGTATTTT. Its translation is CASRPPWGKDTQYF.